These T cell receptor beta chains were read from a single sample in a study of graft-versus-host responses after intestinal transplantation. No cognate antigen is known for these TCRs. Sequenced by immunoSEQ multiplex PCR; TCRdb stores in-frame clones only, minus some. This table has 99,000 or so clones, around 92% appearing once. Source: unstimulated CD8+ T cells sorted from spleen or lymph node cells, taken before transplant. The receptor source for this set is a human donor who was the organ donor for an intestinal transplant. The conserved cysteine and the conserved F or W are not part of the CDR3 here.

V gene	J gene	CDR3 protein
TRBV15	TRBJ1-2	ATGNPYRQGNYGYT
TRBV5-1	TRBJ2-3	ASSPRLAGGGADTQY
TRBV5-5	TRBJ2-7	ASSFVAVPYEQY
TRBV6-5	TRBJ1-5	ARVYRTGGYQPQH
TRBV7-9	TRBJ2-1	ASSFGLAGNTYNEQF
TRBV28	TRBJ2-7	ASSTPRGQDYEQY
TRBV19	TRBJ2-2	ASSAPTFTGELF
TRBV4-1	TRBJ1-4	ATAGQGPHGGEKLF
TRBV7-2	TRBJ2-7	ASSFWLASLYEQY
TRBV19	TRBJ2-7	ASSVGLAATYEQY
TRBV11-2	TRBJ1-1	ASSLGTGGVMNTEAF
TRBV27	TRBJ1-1	ASSLGGSLRGGTEAF
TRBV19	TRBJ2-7	ASSIEETSGSIYEQY
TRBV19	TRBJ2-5	ASLGLAGRHFLETQY
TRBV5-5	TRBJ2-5	ASSLRLVGQETQY
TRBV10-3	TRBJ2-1	AISEKGQAGRTWF
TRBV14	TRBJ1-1	ASSQGPSEAF
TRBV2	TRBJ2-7	ASSEWQSGSSYEQY
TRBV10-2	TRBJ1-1	ASSLQGPNTEAF
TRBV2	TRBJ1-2	ASMEGGSGYT
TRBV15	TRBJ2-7	ATSSDRDRGFYEQY
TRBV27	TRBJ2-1	ASSNRWWAVQF
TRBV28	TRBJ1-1	ASSLKPGDPNTEAF
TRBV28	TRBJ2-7	ASSLSDSSYEQY
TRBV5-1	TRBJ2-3	ASSFRGASTDTQY
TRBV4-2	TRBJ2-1	ASSQERREYSSYNEQF
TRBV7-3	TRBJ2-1	ASSLTGPRTRDFDEQF
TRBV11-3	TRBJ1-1	ASSLRWEVHTEAF
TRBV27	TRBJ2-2	ASSLSRGPTGELF
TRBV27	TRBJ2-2	ASSLHGTGWGGELF
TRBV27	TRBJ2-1	ASSLSSYNEQF
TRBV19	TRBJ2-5	ASSPRGLHPSLETQY
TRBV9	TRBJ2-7	ASSVAGSYEQY
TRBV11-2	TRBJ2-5	ASSFIRGDETQY
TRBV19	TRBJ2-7	ASSIRIWRVPYEQY
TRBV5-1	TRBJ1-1	ASSLAGTWDTEAF
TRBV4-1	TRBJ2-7	ASSQELETYEQY
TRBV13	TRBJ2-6	ASSAGTGGSGANVLT
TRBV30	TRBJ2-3	AWTQAGGTDTQY
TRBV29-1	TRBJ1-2	SVEHYGYT
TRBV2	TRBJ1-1	AEGVLDEAF
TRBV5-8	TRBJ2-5	VSSLRRGGWGQETQY
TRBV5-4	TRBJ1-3	ASSFGPQRGWGNTIY
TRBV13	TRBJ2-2	ASSPNPWDRRLGTGELF
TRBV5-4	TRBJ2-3	ASSLGTSPADTQY
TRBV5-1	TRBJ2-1	ASSVSGRFYNEQF
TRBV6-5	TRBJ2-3	ASSYSAGGNADTQY
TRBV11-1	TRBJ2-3	ASSLFAGAATDTQY
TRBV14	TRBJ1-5	ASSQTDRDLFNQPQH
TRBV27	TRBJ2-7	ASSFGTGGYEQY